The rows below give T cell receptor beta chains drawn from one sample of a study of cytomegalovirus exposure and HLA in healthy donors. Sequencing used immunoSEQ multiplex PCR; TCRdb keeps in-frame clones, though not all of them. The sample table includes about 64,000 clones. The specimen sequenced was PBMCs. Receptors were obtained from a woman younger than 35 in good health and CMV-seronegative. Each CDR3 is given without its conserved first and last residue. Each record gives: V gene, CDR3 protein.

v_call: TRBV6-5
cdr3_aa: ATITGRGGYT

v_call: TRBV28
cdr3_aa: ATGLGATNEKLF

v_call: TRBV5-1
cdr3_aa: ASSLGPPDREGLQYGYT

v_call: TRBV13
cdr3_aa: ASSFGTGNWEQY

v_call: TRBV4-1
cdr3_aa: ASSQGDRGYLRNTEAF

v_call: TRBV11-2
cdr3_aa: ASSLGSSGDYQF

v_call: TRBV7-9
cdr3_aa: ASSPPDARTYNEQF

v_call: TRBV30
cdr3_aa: AWSPLTGRRGYT

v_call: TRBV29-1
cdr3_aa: SARGYQETQY

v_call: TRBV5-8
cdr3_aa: ASSLSVYGYT

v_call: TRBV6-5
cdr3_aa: ASSYTRTGNTEAF

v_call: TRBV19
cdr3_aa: ASTNWAGGNEQF

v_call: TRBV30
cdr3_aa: AWSKRGYNEQF

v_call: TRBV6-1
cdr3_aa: ASSGTSRSNQPQH

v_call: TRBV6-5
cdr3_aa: ASSYSSGASIYEQY

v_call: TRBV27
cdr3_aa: ASSLSGSETQY

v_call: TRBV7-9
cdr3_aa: ASSEDGGARGEQY

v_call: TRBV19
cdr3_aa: ASSIVRTGNQPQH

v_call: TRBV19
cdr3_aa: ASSIGVAAQETQY

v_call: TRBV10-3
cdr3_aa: AISETDSVSPLH

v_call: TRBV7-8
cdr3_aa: ASSPSRWEGSAPIEF

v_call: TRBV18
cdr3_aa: ASSPPSSTDTQY

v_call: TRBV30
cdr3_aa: AWKQGYGYT

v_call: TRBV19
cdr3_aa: ASSAAWGQGRVKVYGYT

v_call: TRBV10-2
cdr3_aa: ASRGDFSYEQY

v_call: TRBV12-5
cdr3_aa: ASGTTERTVSNQPQH

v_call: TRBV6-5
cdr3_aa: ASSYSRETQY

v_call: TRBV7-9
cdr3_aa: ASSLTREAVQY

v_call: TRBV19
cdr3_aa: ASNNRVKGYT

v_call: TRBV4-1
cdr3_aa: ASSQRTGTPYEQY

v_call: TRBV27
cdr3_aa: ATRGGGFYEQY

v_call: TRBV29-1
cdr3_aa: SVTDSPENTEAF

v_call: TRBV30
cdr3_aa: AWSALRTGLVYT

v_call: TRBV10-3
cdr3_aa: AISESTPRGVSGSPTDTQY

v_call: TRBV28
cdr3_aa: ASSSPGQGKIDYGYT

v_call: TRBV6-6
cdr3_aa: ASSTGESYEQY

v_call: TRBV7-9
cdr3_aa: ASSLAKGAGTEAF

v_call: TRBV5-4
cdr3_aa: ASSLGGTVQETQY

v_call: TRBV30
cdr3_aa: AWDRGSYEQY

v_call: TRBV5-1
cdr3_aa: ASSTPGTGDGEQY

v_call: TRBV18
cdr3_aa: ASSPPRGSNYGYT

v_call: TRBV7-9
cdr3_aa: ASSSTGTEQPQH

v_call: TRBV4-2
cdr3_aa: ASSQDEGGTGELF

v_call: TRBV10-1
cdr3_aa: ASSDGGGSVHNEQF